This TCR beta chain was recovered during a study of blood T cells in healthy people across ages. Study-level points and caveats: Comparison with aged donors showed that long-lived donors had more naive CD4+ cells and higher diversity.

Ten or more counts support this clonotype. The target antigen is unknown. Per individual sample, total RNA of at least 6 micrograms was extracted. There are 16 residues in the CDR3. V lost 1 base, J lost 0 bases, and 10 bases lay in between. Germline lookup yields CDR1 SGHDN and CDR2 FVKESK. Using a J-beta primer mix together with a sample-barcoded 5' primer, a second PCR was run for 7 to 11 cycles. The authors tagged each cDNA molecule using a template-switch adaptor with 12 random nucleotides. In TCRdb, the 5' RACE reads were re-called with MiXCR into one record per CDR3 protein. Here the sample spans roughly 680,000 distinct CDR3 sequences, approximately 52% being singletons.

The material sequenced was blood. This clonotype was sampled from a woman older than 75 in good health. This sequence joins TRBV14 and TRBJ2-1; D perhaps matches TRBD2 (5 bases). The CDR3 nucleotides read TGTGCCAGCAGCCAAGTACTAGGGAGCTCCTACAATGAGCAGTTCTTC. It specifies CASSQVLGSSYNEQFF.